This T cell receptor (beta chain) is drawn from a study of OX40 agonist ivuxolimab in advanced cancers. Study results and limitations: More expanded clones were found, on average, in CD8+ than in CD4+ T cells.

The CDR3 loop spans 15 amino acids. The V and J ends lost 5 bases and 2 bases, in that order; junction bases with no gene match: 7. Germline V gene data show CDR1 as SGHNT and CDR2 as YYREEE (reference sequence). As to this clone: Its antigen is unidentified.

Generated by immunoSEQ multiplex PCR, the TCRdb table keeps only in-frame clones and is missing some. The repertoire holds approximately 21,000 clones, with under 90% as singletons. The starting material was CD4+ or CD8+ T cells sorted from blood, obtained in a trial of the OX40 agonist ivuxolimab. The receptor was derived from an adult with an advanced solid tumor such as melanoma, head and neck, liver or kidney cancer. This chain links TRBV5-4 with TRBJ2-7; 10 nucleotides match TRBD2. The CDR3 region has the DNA TGTGCCAGCAGTACTGAGCGGGGGGGCGCCTACGAGCAGTACTTC. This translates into CASSTERGGAYEQYF.